This passage covers 17 T cell receptor beta chains from one sample sequenced in a study of T cells in Graves' hyperthyroidism and ophthalmopathy. What was amplified from RNA transcripts were TCR beta CDR3 regions. With the HTBI primer set, the TCR CDR3 went through a first round of RT-PCR. Each CDR3 protein gets one entry after TCRdb re-called the multiplex PCR reads with MiXCR. The sample consists of hundreds of thousands of distinct CDR3 sequences, 40% to 55% of them appearing once. The specimen sequenced was peripheral blood or thyroid tissue (not recorded which). The receptor set was obtained from a woman in her late teens or twenties with Graves' hyperthyroidism.

The V and J genes are TRBV7-2 and TRBJ2-7; 10 bases match TRBD2. With 7 bases clipped from V and 9 bases from J, the junction kept 15 bases outside the gene matches. The CDR3 runs to 15 residues. Germline lookup yields CDR1 SGHTA and CDR2 FQGNSA. The CDR3 loop is CASTQKALAGSGQYF. The CDR3 DNA follows: TGTGCCAGCACCCAAAAGGCACTAGCGGGGTCCGGGCAGTACTTC.

This clonotype has at least ten counts. The genes are TRBV2 and TRBJ2-7; TRBD1 aligns across 7 bases. Trimming removed 8 bases from V and 7 bases from J; junction bases left unmatched: 17. The V gene's germline CDR1 is SNHLY and CDR2 FYNNEI. The CDR3 is 15 amino acids. CDR3: CASVSRDSLRWEQYF. Here the CDR3 DNA reads TGTGCCAGCGTTTCCCGGGACAGCCTACGGTGGGAGCAGTACTTC.

This clonotype was seen many times. The chain is built from TRBV20-1 and TRBJ1-4; D call uncertain. CDR1 is DFQATT and CDR2 is SNEGSKA in the germline V gene (reference sequence). The CDR3 runs to 12 residues. V lost 3 bases to trimming and J lost 5 bases, with 7 bases between them. CDR3 bases: TGCAGTGCTAGCACACAAAATGAAAAACTGTTTTTT. Its protein is CSASTQNEKLFF.

The CDR3 loop reads CASSLETGIDGGYTF. The CDR3 coding sequence is TGTGCCAGCAGCTTAGAGACAGGGATCGATGGCGGCTACACCTTC. The chain links TRBV7-2 to TRBJ1-2; TRBD1 matches at 7 bases. The V gene's germline CDR1 is SGHTA and CDR2 FQGNSA. Trimming removed 1 base from V and 8 bases from J; junction bases left unmatched: 10. The CDR3 totals 15 residues. Full variable domain (rest looked up from reference TRBV7-2 and TRBJ1-2): GAGVSQSPSNKVTEKGKDVELRCDPISGHTALYWYRQSLGQGLEFLIYFQGNSAPDKSGLPSDRFSAERTGGSVSTLTIQRTQQEDSAVYLCASSLETGIDGGYTFGSGTRLTVV.

This rearrangement joins TRBV20-1 to TRBJ2-5; D possibly corresponds to TRBD1 (6 bases). The CDR3 contains 13 residues. Looked up from germline, CDR1 is DFQATT and CDR2 is SNEGSKA (reference sequence). V lost 6 bases and J 1 base, leaving 12 bases between the germline ends. DNA of the CDR3: TGCAGTGCGACCCGGGACACCCAAGAGACCCAGTACTTC. As protein: CSATRDTQETQYF.

In regard to this clonotype: The junction departs from the called germline gene at one end, perhaps through a read error. This chain uses TRBV12-3 or TRBV12-4 with TRBJ2-7; D may match TRBD1 or TRBD2 (5 bases each). The CDR3 consists of 14 residues. CDR3 coding DNA: TGCGCCAGCAGCCCCCGGGACGCCTCCTACGAGCAGTACTTC. Translation: CASSPRDASYEQYF.

This clonotype was detected many times. The chain carries TRBV20-1 and TRBJ1-5; D is uncertain. V dropped 6 bases and J dropped 5 bases, with 14 bases sitting between them. Germline V CDR1 and CDR2: DFQATT, SNEGSKA (reference sequence). This CDR3 comprises 13 residues. CDR3 protein: CSAPKAGYQPQHF. In DNA, the CDR3 is TGCAGTGCCCCGAAGGCAGGATATCAGCCCCAGCATTTT.

There are a few counts of this clonotype. The chain recombines TRBV20-1 with TRBJ2-7; D gene uncertain. The V end was cut by 1 base, the J end by 2 bases, with 9 bases between. This CDR3 spans 13 amino acids. Germline V gives CDR1 DFQATT, CDR2 SNEGSKA (reference sequence). The CDR3, as DNA: TGCAGTGCTAGAGGGGTCCTACCCTACGAGCAGTACTTC. Residues: CSARGVLPYEQYF.

A word on this clonotype: A read error may account for a junction end that differs from germline. This chain joins TRBV10-3 and TRBJ1-3; no definite D call. Per the germline V gene, CDR1 is ENHRY and CDR2 is SYGVKD. The CDR3 loop spans 16 amino acids. In DNA, the CDR3 is TGTGCCAGCAGTGCCCTCGGACGAGATCCCTTATTCACCATATATTTT. Its protein product is CASSALGRDPLFTIYF.

This sequence joins TRBV20-1 and TRBJ1-5; D is ambiguous. The CDR3 loop spans 13 amino acids. Deletions cut 2 bases from V and 5 bases from J, with 10 bases between. In germline, CDR1 is DFQATT, CDR2 SNEGSKA (reference sequence). In nucleotides, the CDR3 is TGCAGTGCTAGAAAGGGCCCCGATCAGCCCCAGCATTTT. It encodes CSARKGPDQPQHF.

This rearrangement joins TRBV6-6 to TRBJ2-7; tentative D call: TRBD1 (6 bases). The germline V gene has CDR1 MNHNY and CDR2 SVGAGI (reference sequence). The CDR3 is 14 amino acids. Trimming removed 4 bases from V and 0 bases from J, with 10 bases in between. CDR3 nucleotide sequence: TGTGCCAGCAGTTCCAGGGGAAGCTCCTACGAGCAGTACTTC. Translating it yields CASSSRGSSYEQYF.

In its sample, this clonotype was seen once. This chain uses TRBV12-3 or TRBV12-4 with TRBJ2-2; 7 bases are shared with TRBD1. This CDR3 comprises 15 residues. V lost 5 bases to trimming and J lost 5 bases; unmatched junction nucleotides: 8. CDR3 coding DNA: TGTGCCAGCAGTGACTACAGGGGTGGTACCGGGGAGCTGTTTTTT. Residues: CASSDYRGGTGELFF.

Concerning this clonotype: Its ends do not fully match the called genes, so a read error is possible. This chain uses TRBV5-1 with TRBJ1-2; TRBD1 aligns across 8 bases. The CDR3 loop spans 12 amino acids. Per the germline V gene, CDR1 is SGHRS and CDR2 is YFSETQ. The CDR3 bases are TGCACCAGCAGCCCAGGACAGGGCGGCTACACCTTC. Residues: CTSSPGQGGYTF.

V usage is TRBV19 and J usage is TRBJ2-7, with D tentatively TRBD2 (6 bases). The V gene's germline CDR1 is LNHDA and CDR2 SQIVND (reference sequence). CDR3 size: 15 residues. Trimming removed 6 bases from V and 6 bases from J, with 21 bases in between. DNA for the CDR3: TGTGCCAGTAGCTCCCTAAGCTGGTACGGGAGCGAGCAGTACTTC. This encodes CASSSLSWYGSEQYF.

This chain uses TRBV10-3 with TRBJ2-2; 9 nucleotides align to TRBD1. Germline CDR1 and CDR2: ENHRY and SYGVKD. The CDR3 runs 16 residues. The junction had 3 bases not matched to a gene; V was cut back by 4 bases and J by 0 bases. The CDR3 reads CAISGDRATNTGELFF. CDR3 coding DNA: TGTGCCATCAGTGGGGACAGGGCAACGAACACCGGGGAGCTGTTTTTT.

In DNA form, the CDR3 reads TGTGCCACCAGTGATTTTGGGAGCGGGATTGAGCAGTATTTT. Protein product: CATSDFGSGIEQYF. The chain uses TRBV24-1 and TRBJ2-3; 7 bases map to TRBD2. V shed 1 base, J shed 11 bases, and the junction held 8 bases outside the gene matches. Per germline, CDR1 KGHDR and CDR2 SFDVKD. The CDR3 runs to 14 residues.

With respect to this clonotype: A read error may explain this, as a much larger clone is one base away. The chain carries TRBV29-1 and TRBJ2-6, with D possibly TRBD1 on 5 matching bases. Germline V gives CDR1 SQVTM, CDR2 ANQGSEA. The CDR3 runs 13 residues. This chain's CDR3 is CSVGTLGAIVLTF. The CDR3 nucleotides are TGCAGCGTTGGGACACTTGGGGCCATCGTCCTGACTTTC.